Listed below are T cell receptor beta chains from one sample, sequenced in a study of OX40 agonist ivuxolimab in advanced cancers. Method: immunoSEQ multiplex PCR; TCRdb's copy keeps in-frame clones and lacks some. Of over 85,000 clones listed, approximately 80% are singletons. This sample comprised CD4+ or CD8+ T cells sorted from blood, obtained in a trial of the OX40 agonist ivuxolimab. The source of these receptors is an adult with an advanced solid tumor such as melanoma, head and neck, liver or kidney cancer. CDR3s leave out the opening cysteine and the closing phenylalanine or tryptophan. The D gene is left open where the match is weak. Part of the rows lack a size; the others show once, few, many or a class for expanded clones.

clone size,J gene,V gene,D gene,CDR3 protein
NA,TRBJ1-1,TRBV7-9,NA,ASSLGGSEAF
NA,TRBJ2-3,TRBV2,NA,ASSEDGGRAADTQY
NA,TRBJ1-2,TRBV28,NA,ASSIPGHNNYGYT
NA,TRBJ2-2,TRBV6-1,TRBD1,ASSRDRGTGELF
NA,TRBJ1-5,TRBV7-9,NA,ASRPKTDSNQPQH
once,TRBJ1-2,TRBV20-1,NA,SVKRGYGYT
NA,TRBJ2-7,TRBV6-6,NA,ASSYSTVSYEQY
NA,TRBJ2-6,TRBV4-1,TRBD2,ASSQGVSGSSSGANVLT
NA,TRBJ2-7,TRBV7-2,TRBD2,ASSLTSGGYEQY
once,TRBJ2-3,TRBV19,TRBD2,ASSIGLAGSDSTDTQY
NA,TRBJ2-7,TRBV6-1,NA,ASSESRFEQY
NA,TRBJ1-2,TRBV11-1,NA,ASSLNPLSPYT
NA,TRBJ2-1,TRBV7-3,TRBD2,ASSQSTGGTEQF
NA,TRBJ2-3,TRBV19,TRBD2,ASSSKTSGRVADTQY
NA,TRBJ2-6,TRBV4-1,NA,ASSQDVGSGANVLT
once,TRBJ1-2,TRBV28,NA,ASATGYYGYT
NA,TRBJ2-5,TRBV7-9,NA,ASSWPGKQETQY
NA,TRBJ2-2,TRBV2,TRBD1,ASSAGTGFTGELF
NA,TRBJ2-1,TRBV4-1,NA,ASSPLGGGGVNEQF
NA,TRBJ2-1,TRBV6-5,NA,ASSYEAGSYNEQF
NA,TRBJ2-7,TRBV4-3,TRBD1,ASSPHLGQGAGYEQY
NA,TRBJ1-3,TRBV5-1,NA,ASSLGTPQNTIY
NA,TRBJ2-5,TRBV29-1,NA,SVRQGGETQY
once,TRBJ1-5,TRBV6-1,TRBD1,ASSDPYRGAGH
NA,TRBJ1-1,TRBV19,NA,ASSGHHTRGTEAF
NA,TRBJ1-1,TRBV4-2,NA,ASSQSLPVRAF
NA,TRBJ2-5,TRBV7-2,NA,ASSLGPRAETQY
NA,TRBJ2-2,TRBV11-2,NA,ASKAGELF
NA,TRBJ2-1,TRBV30,NA,AWSLFGVYNEQF
few,TRBJ1-1,TRBV6-6,NA,ASSPRPRNTEAF
few,TRBJ2-5,TRBV7-7,NA,ASRGSGETQY
NA,TRBJ2-5,TRBV28,TRBD2,ASRLPGGARAQY
NA,TRBJ1-1,TRBV29-1,NA,SVPSGSSPEAF
NA,TRBJ2-5,TRBV7-2,NA,ASVPGSRSETQY
NA,TRBJ2-7,TRBV7-2,NA,AAGTGEQY
NA,TRBJ2-1,TRBV12-5,NA,ASGLRTGGNEQF
NA,TRBJ1-4,TRBV11-3,TRBD1,ASRLDRGIEKLF
NA,TRBJ2-5,TRBV29-1,NA,SVGSQAGGTQY
once,TRBJ2-4,TRBV5-5,TRBD1,ASSSRQGENIQY
NA,TRBJ2-4,TRBV9,TRBD2,ASSIGGTFENIQY
NA,TRBJ2-5,TRBV7-3,TRBD2,ASAIASGSGETQY
NA,TRBJ1-2,TRBV2,NA,ASSERGARHGYT
NA,TRBJ2-3,TRBV10-1,TRBD1,ASSESLGGTGLDTQY
NA,TRBJ2-2,TRBV15,NA,ATKPGETGELF
few,TRBJ2-5,TRBV2,TRBD1,ASRGQALETQY
once,TRBJ2-1,TRBV7-3,TRBD2,ASSLAIAGGNEQF
few,TRBJ2-3,TRBV25-1,NA,ASTQVSPDTQY
few,TRBJ2-1,TRBV11-1,TRBD2,ASSTRGGANEQF
few,TRBJ1-2,TRBV28,NA,ASSLGGPLGYT
NA,TRBJ2-1,TRBV7-3,NA,ASSALRGSSYNEQF
NA,TRBJ2-3,TRBV5-1,TRBD1,ASSAGDRGPSTDTQY
once,TRBJ1-3,TRBV7-9,NA,ASSSWGSGNTIY
NA,TRBJ2-5,TRBV28,NA,ASSLSGVGETQY